Shown below are 20 T cell receptor beta chains from a single sample sequenced in a study of T cell repertoires in ileal Crohn's disease. Clones were sequenced by immunoSEQ multiplex PCR, and TCRdb holds only the in-frame ones, with some missing. The sample holds about 15,000 clones; around 82% are singletons and the top ten take under 20%. Sequenced sample: ileal tissue. The receptors were sampled from an adult with Crohn's disease.

In its sample, this clone was seen once. The chain links TRBV7-3 to TRBJ1-1; D is perhaps TRBD1 (6 bases). Trimming took 5 bases from V and 5 from J, leaving 12 bases between them. This CDR3 is 13 amino acids long. Germline CDR1 SGHTA, CDR2 FQGTGA. The CDR3 region has the DNA TGTGCCAGCAGCCATACAGGGCAAACTGAAGCTTTCTTT. This sequence encodes CASSHTGQTEAFF.

The gene calls are TRBV19 and TRBJ2-5; 7 bases match TRBD2. The last part of the DNA fits TRBJ2-7 better; the J call may be wrong. This CDR3 is 14 amino acids long. From germline, CDR1 is LNHDA and CDR2 SQIVND (reference sequence). CDR3 loop: CASSRRGREYEQYF. Here the CDR3 DNA reads TGTGCCAGTAGCCGGAGAGGGAGGGAGTACGAGCAGTACTTC.

V is TRBV5-1 and J is TRBJ2-1, with D possibly matching TRBD1 (6 bases). Germline CDR1 SGHRS, CDR2 YFSETQ. The CDR3 length is 15 residues. With 6 bases removed from V and 1 base from J, the gap between germline ends came to 14 bases. The chain's CDR3 is CASTPSGQSYNEQFF. The CDR3, as DNA: TGCGCCAGCACCCCCAGCGGACAGTCCTACAATGAGCAGTTCTTC. Filled out from reference TRBV5-1 and TRBJ2-1, the complete variable domain reads KAGVTQTPRYLIKTRGQQVTLSCSPISGHRSVSWYQQTPGQGLQFLFEYFSETQRNKGNFPGRFSGRQFSNSRSEMNVSTLELGDSALYLCASTPSGQSYNEQFFGPGTRLTVL.

The V call is TRBV5-5, the J call TRBJ1-1; D gene uncertain. V was shortened by 0 bases and J by 6 bases, with 9 bases between the two germline ends. The CDR3 loop spans 13 amino acids. The V gene's germline CDR1 is SGHKS and CDR2 YYEKEE (reference sequence). CDR3 in DNA: TGTGCCAGCAGCTTGGGAGGGAGTGCTGAAGCTTTCTTT. Translation gives CASSLGGSAEAFF.

The chain recombines TRBV7-9 with TRBJ1-2; 11 bases agree with TRBD1. The CDR3 sequence is 16 residues long. The germline CDR1 and CDR2 sequences are SEHNR and FQNEAQ (reference sequence). V lost 6 bases and J lost 4; bases outside the gene matches: 10. CDR3 sequence: CASRPDRGQRPYGYTF. The DNA for the CDR3 is TGTGCCAGCAGACCGGACAGGGGGCAGAGACCCTATGGCTACACCTTC.

The gene calls are TRBV19 and TRBJ2-5, with a possible D match to TRBD2 (6 bases). This CDR3 contains 14 residues. V was trimmed by 7 bases and J by 5 bases, leaving 17 bases between them. The germline V gene has CDR1 LNHDA and CDR2 SQIVND (reference sequence). In nucleotides, the CDR3 is TGTGCCAGTACCCCCGGGGGAACGGGGGAGACCCAGTACTTC. It translates to CASTPGGTGETQYF.

V usage is TRBV6-5 and J usage is TRBJ1-2; 11 bases match TRBD1. The CDR3 has 15 amino acids. V lost 2 bases to trimming and J lost 7 bases; unmatched junction nucleotides: 6. Per the germline V gene, CDR1 is MNHEY and CDR2 is SVGAGI. The CDR3 coding sequence is TGTGCCAGCAGTTACCCCCGGACAGGGGGCGGTGGCTACACCTTC. This sequence encodes CASSYPRTGGGGYTF.

The rearrangement uses TRBV7-6 and TRBJ1-2, with D unresolved. Trimming cost V 5 bases and J 4 bases, with 20 bases left between them. The germline V gene has CDR1 SGHVS and CDR2 FNYEAQ. This CDR3 comprises 16 residues. CDR3 sequence reads: CASSPSVKALGYGYTF. CDR3 bases: TGTGCCAGCAGCCCCTCTGTCAAAGCCCTCGGCTATGGCTACACCTTC.

The chain recombines TRBV2 with TRBJ2-4; D might be TRBD2 (5 bases). This CDR3 comprises 15 residues. Germline V gene data show CDR1 as SNHLY and CDR2 as FYNNEI. Deletions cut 4 bases from V and 1 base from J, with 11 bases between. In DNA form, the CDR3 reads TGTGCCAGCAGTGTTCGGGGTCTGGCCAAAAACATTCAGTACTTC. Amino acid sequence: CASSVRGLAKNIQYF.

This chain uses TRBV19 with TRBJ1-4; the D gene is possibly TRBD1 (6 bases). V dropped 5 bases and J dropped 4 bases, with 14 bases sitting between them. The CDR3 contains 15 residues. From germline, CDR1 is LNHDA and CDR2 SQIVND (reference sequence). The CDR3 DNA sequence: TGTGCCAGTAGTCCTCCTGGACAGCATAATGAAAAACTGTTTTTT. Translating it yields CASSPPGQHNEKLFF.

The genes are TRBV9 and TRBJ2-5; D is perhaps TRBD2 (6 bases). The CDR3 totals 16 residues. The germline gives CDR1 SGDLS, CDR2 YYNGEE. The ends were cut back, 3 bases at V and 2 bases at J, with 17 bases in the middle. The CDR3, as DNA: TGTGCCAGCAGCGCCGGGACTGCAACAGGTCAAGAGACCCAGTACTTC. It is translated as CASSAGTATGQETQYF.

The rearrangement joins TRBV6-5 to TRBJ1-2, with 8 bases lining up with TRBD1. The CDR3 covers 14 residues. Germline V gene data show CDR1 as MNHEY and CDR2 as SVGAGI. The junction had 6 bases not matched to a gene; V was cut back by 2 bases and J by 7 bases. The CDR3 DNA reads as TGTGCCAGCAGTTACCGGGGACAGGTTTCTGGCTACACCTTC. Encoded protein: CASSYRGQVSGYTF.

This clone has just a few counts. V and J are TRBV10-3 and TRBJ2-5; possibly TRBD2 for D (5 bases). Germline V gene data show CDR1 as ENHRY and CDR2 as SYGVKD. V lost 0 bases to trimming and J lost 2 bases, with 10 bases between them. The CDR3 extends over 15 amino acids. The CDR3 DNA follows: TGTGCCATCAGTGAGTCGAGATCGGGGCAAGAGACCCAGTACTTC. It is translated as CAISESRSGQETQYF.

The chain links TRBV6-5 to TRBJ1-3; a weak D match, TRBD1 (5 bases). There are 16 residues in the CDR3. Germline V gives CDR1 MNHEY, CDR2 SVGAGI. Trimming left V 1 base short and J 2 bases short, with 12 bases between. CDR3 amino acids: CASSYFPQGTGNTIYF. The CDR3 DNA reads as TGTGCCAGCAGTTACTTCCCTCAGGGCACTGGAAACACCATATATTTT.

The chain is built from TRBV11-2 and TRBJ1-5, with TRBD1 matching 7 bases. With 2 bases clipped from V and 3 bases from J, the junction kept 4 bases outside the gene matches. From germline, CDR1 is SGHAT and CDR2 FQNNGV. The CDR3 is 15 residues long. In DNA form, the CDR3 reads TGTGCCAGCAGCTTATCAGGGGGACCCAATCAGCCCCAGCATTTT. This codes for CASSLSGGPNQPQHF.

This clone was observed a handful of times. The chain carries TRBV7-8 and TRBJ1-2; TRBD1 is a possible D gene (6 bases). Trimming took 4 bases from V and 5 from J, leaving 8 bases between them. CDR1 SGHVS and CDR2 FQNEAQ come from the germline V gene. This CDR3 contains 12 residues. The CDR3 loop reads CASSSGQYGYTF. The CDR3 DNA is TGTGCCAGCAGCTCTGGACAGTATGGCTACACCTTC. The complete variable domain, with remaining parts taken from reference TRBV7-8 and TRBJ1-2, reads GAGVSQSPRYKVAKRGQDVALRCDPISGHVSLFWYQQALGQGPEFLTYFQNEAQLDKSGLPSDRFFAERPEGSVSTLKIQRTQQEDSAVYLCASSSGQYGYTFGSGTRLTVV.

J is TRBJ2-3 and V is TRBV5-5; D call uncertain. V lost 1 base and J 10 bases, leaving 10 bases between the germline ends. CDR1 and CDR2 from the germline V gene are SGHKS and YYEKEE (reference sequence). The CDR3 has 12 residues. CDR3 protein: CASSLPLGAQYF. CDR3 bases: TGTGCCAGCAGCTTGCCTCTAGGAGCGCAGTATTTT.

This clone was picked up a small number of times. The rearrangement joins TRBV9 to TRBJ1-5; D is perhaps TRBD1 (5 bases). V was shortened by 7 bases and J by 2 bases, with 22 bases between the two germline ends. Germline V gives CDR1 SGDLS, CDR2 YYNGEE. This CDR3 has 17 residues. CDR3 region: CASPGGDPPLGNQPQHF. CDR3 sequence (DNA): TGTGCCAGCCCGGGGGGGGACCCTCCTTTAGGCAATCAGCCCCAGCATTTT. Full variable domain (remainder filled in from reference TRBV9 and TRBJ1-5): DSGVTQTPKHLITATGQRVTLRCSPRSGDLSVYWYQQSLDQGLQFLIQYYNGEERAKGNILERFSAQQFPDLHSELNLSSLELGDSALYFCASPGGDPPLGNQPQHFGDGTRLSIL.

The chain joins TRBV6-1 to TRBJ2-7; D remains unclear. V was shortened by 11 bases and J by 1 base, with 18 bases between the two germline ends. Per the germline V gene, CDR1 is MNHNS and CDR2 is SASEGT. CDR3 length equals 14 residues. The CDR3 bases are TGTGCCTGCGGTGCAGAACCTAGTTCCTACGAGCAGTACTTC. Its protein is CACGAEPSSYEQYF.

This clone showed up just once. This chain links TRBV7-8 with TRBJ1-2; tentatively, D is TRBD1 (5 bases). Deletions cut 5 bases from V and 3 bases from J, with 16 bases between. The CDR3 length is 15 residues. Germline assignment: CDR1 SGHVS and CDR2 FQNEAQ. The CDR3 protein is CASSLSGGEYYGYTF. Here the CDR3 DNA reads TGTGCCAGCAGCCTCTCGGGGGGGGAGTACTATGGCTACACCTTC.